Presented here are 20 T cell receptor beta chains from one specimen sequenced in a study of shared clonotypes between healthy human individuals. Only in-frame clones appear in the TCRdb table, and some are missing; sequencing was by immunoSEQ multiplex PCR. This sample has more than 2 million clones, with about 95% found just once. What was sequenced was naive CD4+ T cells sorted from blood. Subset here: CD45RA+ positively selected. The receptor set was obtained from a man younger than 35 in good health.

CDR3 sequence reads: CASRGQGKAQYF. The CDR3 DNA reads TGTGCCAGCAGAGGACAGGGGAAGGCCCAGTACTTC. The gene calls are TRBV6-5 and TRBJ2-5; 9 bases align to TRBD1. Per germline, CDR1 MNHEY and CDR2 SVGAGI. CDR3 size: 12 residues. With 6 bases clipped from V and 9 bases from J, the junction kept 5 bases outside the gene matches.

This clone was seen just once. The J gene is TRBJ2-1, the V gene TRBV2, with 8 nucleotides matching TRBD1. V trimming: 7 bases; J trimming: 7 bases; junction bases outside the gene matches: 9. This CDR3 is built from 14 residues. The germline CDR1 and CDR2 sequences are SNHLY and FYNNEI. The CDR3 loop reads CASTLSGQANEQFF. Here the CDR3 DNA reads TGTGCCAGCACTTTATCGGGACAGGCTAATGAGCAGTTCTTC.

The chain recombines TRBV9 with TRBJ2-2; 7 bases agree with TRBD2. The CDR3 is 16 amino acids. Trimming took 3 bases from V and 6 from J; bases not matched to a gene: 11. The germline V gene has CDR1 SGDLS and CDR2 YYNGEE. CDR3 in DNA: TGTGCCAGCAGCGCCACCGGGACTAAGGGGTCCGGGGAGCTGTTTTTT. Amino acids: CASSATGTKGSGELFF. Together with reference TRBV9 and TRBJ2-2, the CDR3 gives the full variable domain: DSGVTQTPKHLITATGQRVTLRCSPRSGDLSVYWYQQSLDQGLQFLIQYYNGEERAKGNILERFSAQQFPDLHSELNLSSLELGDSALYFCASSATGTKGSGELFFGEGSRLTVL.

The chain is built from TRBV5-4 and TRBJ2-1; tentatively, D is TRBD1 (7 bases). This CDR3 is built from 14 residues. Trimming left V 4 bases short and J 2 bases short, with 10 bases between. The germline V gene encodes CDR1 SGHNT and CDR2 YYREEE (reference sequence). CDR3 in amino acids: CASSQGGTYNEQFF. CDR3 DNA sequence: TGTGCCAGCAGCCAGGGGGGAACCTACAATGAGCAGTTCTTC.

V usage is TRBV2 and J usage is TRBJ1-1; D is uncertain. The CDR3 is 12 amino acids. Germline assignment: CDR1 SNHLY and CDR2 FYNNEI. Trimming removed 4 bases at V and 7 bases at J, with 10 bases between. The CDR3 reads CASSGRVGEAFF. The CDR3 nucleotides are TGTGCCAGCAGTGGAAGGGTCGGTGAAGCTTTCTTT.

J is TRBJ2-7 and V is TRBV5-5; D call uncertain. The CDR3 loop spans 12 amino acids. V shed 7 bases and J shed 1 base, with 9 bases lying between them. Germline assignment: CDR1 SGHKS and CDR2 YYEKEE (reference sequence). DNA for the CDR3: TGTGCCAGCCTCCCGGTTTCCTACGAGCAGTACTTC. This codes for CASLPVSYEQYF.

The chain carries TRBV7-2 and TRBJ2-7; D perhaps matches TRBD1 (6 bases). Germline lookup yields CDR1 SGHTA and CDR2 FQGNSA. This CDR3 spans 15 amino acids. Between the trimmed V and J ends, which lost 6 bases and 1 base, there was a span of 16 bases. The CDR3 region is CASSQPDRASYEQYF. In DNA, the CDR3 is TGTGCCAGCAGTCAACCGGACAGAGCTTCCTACGAGCAGTACTTC.

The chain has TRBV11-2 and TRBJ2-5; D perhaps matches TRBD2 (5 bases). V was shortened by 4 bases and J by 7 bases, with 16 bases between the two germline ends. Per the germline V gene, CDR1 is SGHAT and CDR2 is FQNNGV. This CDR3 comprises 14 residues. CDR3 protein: CASSSGLAGWTQYF. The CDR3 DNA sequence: TGTGCCAGCAGCTCCGGACTCGCCGGGTGGACCCAGTACTTC. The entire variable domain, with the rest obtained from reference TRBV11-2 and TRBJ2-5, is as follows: EAGVAQSPRYKIIEKRQSVAFWCNPISGHATLYWYQQILGQGPKLLIQFQNNGVVDDSQLPKDRFSAERLKGVDSTLKIQPAKLEDSAVYLCASSSGLAGWTQYFGPGTRLLVL.

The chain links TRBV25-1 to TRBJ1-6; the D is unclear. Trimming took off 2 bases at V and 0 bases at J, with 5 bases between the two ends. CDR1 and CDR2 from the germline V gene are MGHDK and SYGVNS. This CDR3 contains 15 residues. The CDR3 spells CASSEQSSYNSPLHF. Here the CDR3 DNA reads TGTGCCAGCAGTGAACAGAGCTCCTATAATTCACCCCTCCACTTT.

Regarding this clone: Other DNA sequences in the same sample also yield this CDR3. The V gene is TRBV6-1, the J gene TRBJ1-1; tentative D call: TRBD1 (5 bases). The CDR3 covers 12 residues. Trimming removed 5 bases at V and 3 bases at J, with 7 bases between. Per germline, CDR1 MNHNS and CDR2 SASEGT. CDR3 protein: CASSQGYTEAFF. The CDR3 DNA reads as TGTGCCAGCAGTCAGGGTTACACTGAAGCTTTCTTT.

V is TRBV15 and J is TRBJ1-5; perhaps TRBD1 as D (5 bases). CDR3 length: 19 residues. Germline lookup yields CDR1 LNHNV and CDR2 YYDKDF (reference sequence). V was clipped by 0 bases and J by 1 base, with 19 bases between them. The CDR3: CATSRDRDRTGRSNQPQHF. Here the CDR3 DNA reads TGTGCCACCAGCAGAGATCGGGACCGGACCGGTAGAAGCAATCAGCCCCAGCATTTT.

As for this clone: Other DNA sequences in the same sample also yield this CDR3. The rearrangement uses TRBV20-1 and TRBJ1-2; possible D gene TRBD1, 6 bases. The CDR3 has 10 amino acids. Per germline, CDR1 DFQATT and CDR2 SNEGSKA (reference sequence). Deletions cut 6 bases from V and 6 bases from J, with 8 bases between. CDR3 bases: TGCAGTGCATACAGGGATGGCTACACCTTC. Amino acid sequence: CSAYRDGYTF.

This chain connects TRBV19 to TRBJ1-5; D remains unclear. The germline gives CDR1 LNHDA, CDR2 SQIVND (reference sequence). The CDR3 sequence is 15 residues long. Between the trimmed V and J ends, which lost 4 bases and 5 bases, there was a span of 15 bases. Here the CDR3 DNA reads TGTGCCAGTAGTAGGGGAACTAATTTTCATCAGCCCCAGCATTTT. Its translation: CASSRGTNFHQPQHF.

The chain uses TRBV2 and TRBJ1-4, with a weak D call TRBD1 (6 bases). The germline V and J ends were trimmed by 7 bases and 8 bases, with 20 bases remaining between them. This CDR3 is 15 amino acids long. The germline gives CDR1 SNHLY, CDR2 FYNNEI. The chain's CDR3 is CASTPQGGLSEKLFF. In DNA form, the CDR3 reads TGTGCCAGCACCCCCCAAGGGGGTCTGTCCGAAAAACTGTTTTTT.

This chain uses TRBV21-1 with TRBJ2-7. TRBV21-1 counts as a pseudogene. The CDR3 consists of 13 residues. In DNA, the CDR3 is TGTGCCAGCACCCGGGCAGACTCCTACGAGCAGTACTTC. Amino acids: CASTRADSYEQYF.

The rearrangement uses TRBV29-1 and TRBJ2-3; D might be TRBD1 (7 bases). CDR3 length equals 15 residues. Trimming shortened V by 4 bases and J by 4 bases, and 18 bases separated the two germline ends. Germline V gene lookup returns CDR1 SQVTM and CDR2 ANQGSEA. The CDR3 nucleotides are TGCAGCGTTGGGCAGGGGGGAGGCGTGGCAGATACGCAGTATTTT. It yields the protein CSVGQGGGVADTQYF.

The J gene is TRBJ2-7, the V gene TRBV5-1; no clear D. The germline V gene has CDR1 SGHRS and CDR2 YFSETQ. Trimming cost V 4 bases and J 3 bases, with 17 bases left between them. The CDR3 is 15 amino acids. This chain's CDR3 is CASSITAAPGYEQYF. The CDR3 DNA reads TGCGCCAGCAGCATTACAGCAGCTCCAGGCTACGAGCAGTACTTC.

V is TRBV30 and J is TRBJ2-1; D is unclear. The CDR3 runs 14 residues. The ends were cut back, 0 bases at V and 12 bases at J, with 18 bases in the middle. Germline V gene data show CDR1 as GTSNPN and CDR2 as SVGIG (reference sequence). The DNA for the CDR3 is TGTGCCTGGAGTGTAGTAACCTTTTCGGTAGGGCAGTTCTTC. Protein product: CAWSVVTFSVGQFF.

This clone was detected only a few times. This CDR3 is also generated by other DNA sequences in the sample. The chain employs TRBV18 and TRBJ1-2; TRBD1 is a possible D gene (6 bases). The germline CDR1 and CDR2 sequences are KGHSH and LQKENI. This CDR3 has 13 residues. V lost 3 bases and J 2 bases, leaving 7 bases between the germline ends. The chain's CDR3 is CASSPDRNYGYTF. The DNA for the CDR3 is TGTGCCAGCTCACCGGACAGAAACTATGGCTACACCTTC.

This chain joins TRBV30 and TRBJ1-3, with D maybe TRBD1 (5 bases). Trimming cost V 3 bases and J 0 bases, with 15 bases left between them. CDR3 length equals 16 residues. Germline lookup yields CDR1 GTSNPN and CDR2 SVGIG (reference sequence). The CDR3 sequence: CAWRDPGPSSGNTIYF. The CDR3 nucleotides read TGTGCCTGGAGGGACCCGGGACCGAGCTCTGGAAACACCATATATTTT.